This TCR beta chain was recovered during a study of blood T cell repertoires in COVID-19 (dated by TCRdb to the early 2020s). Study-level background: The collaborator samples originated in the United States, Italy and Spain and spanned the acute and convalescent phases of COVID-19. The material from the prospective study consisted of cDNA or gDNA derived from T cells, B-cell-depleted T cells, or PBMCs. The dataset comprised deeply sampled blood TCRbeta repertoires from subjects exposed to, actively infected with, or recovered from COVID-19. The repertoires were made available in a free public database intended to serve as a resource for research on the immune response to SARS-CoV-2. The samples were drawn from two sources: the first 160 participants of the ongoing ImmuneRACE study, and fewer than 1,500 subjects contributed by 6 global collaborators. Nearly every sample came with metadata listing a de-identified subject ID, COVID-19 status, age in years and sex. Where HLA class I and class II types were available, the types were taken from metadata supplied by the sample provider, not from assay-based typing.

The CDR3 starts with the cysteine, ends with the phenylalanine, and has 17 residues. Just CDR3 DNA is preserved here, 51 bases in frame from base 1. The germline V and J ends show losses of 1 base and 3 bases respectively, and no gene match explains 7 bases of the junction. From the germline V gene (reference sequence), CDR1 is LGHDT and CDR2 is YNNKEL. A remark on this clone: Its antigen target is currently unknown. No per-base quality is available; no much larger clone lies one base away.

The paper's findings and limits, for the study overall: The quantity of clinical and demographic metadata differed by source and by participant and was supplied without curation.

Each collaborating institution followed its own protocols to collect whole blood in K2EDTA tubes. For TCRbeta analysis, collaborators shipped samples as frozen whole blood, isolated PBMCs, or DNA extracted from either of those sample types. TCRbeta CDR3 regions were amplified from genomic DNA using the immunoSEQ Assay, a bias-controlled multiplex PCR. The published analysis was carried out like this. Nucleated cell counts per sample were estimated from amplification of reference gene primers within the assay. Sequence reads were collapsed and filtered to measure the absolute abundance of every unique TCRbeta CDR3 rearrangement. For each sample, productive Simpson clonality was calculated as the square root of Simpson's diversity index over productive rearrangements. The immuneACCESS repertoire file appears here via TCRdb, limited to in-frame rearrangements. These files lack a portion of the clones; in checked studies, under half of the deficit traces to unresolved V genes, and the cause of the others is not known. D and trimming come from the DNA, and the V and J calls and clone size come from that table. The sample data list about 150,000 clones, and approximately 91% of these were observed just once. Roughly 2.2% of the sample rests with the top ten.

Sequenced material: peripheral blood. This sequence uses TRBV3-1 (or the pseudogene TRBV3-2) and TRBJ2-2, and TRBD1 matches 8 of the central bases. This TCR was recovered from a woman between 65 and 79 years old with acute or convalescent COVID-19. The nucleotide sequence reads TGTGCCAGCAGCCAAGCCCAAGACAGGGGTCACACCGGGGAGCTGTTTTTT. It codes for CASSQAQDRGHTGELFF.